The present TCR beta chain was sequenced within a study of blood T cell repertoires in COVID-19. CDR1 SEHNR and CDR2 FQNEAQ come from the germline V gene (reference sequence). Trimming took 5 bases from V and 6 from J; bases not matched to a gene: 13. The CDR3 is 16 amino acids. Repertoires were generated with immunoSEQ multiplex PCR, while TCRdb's copy carries only in-frame clones and drops some. Of fewer than 600,000 clones in the sample, about 91% were seen once. Seattle patient enrollment occurred during active infection, with longitudinal follow-up thereafter. Sequencing was performed on peripheral blood. The chain uses TRBV7-9 and TRBJ1-1; 9 nucleotides agree with TRBD1. The TCR comes from a man between 18 and 29 years old with COVID-19, enrolled during active disease. This chain's CDR3 is CASSLGTGKRGAEAFF. As DNA, the CDR3 is TGTGCCAGCAGCCTAGGGACAGGGAAGAGGGGCGCTGAAGCTTTCTTT.